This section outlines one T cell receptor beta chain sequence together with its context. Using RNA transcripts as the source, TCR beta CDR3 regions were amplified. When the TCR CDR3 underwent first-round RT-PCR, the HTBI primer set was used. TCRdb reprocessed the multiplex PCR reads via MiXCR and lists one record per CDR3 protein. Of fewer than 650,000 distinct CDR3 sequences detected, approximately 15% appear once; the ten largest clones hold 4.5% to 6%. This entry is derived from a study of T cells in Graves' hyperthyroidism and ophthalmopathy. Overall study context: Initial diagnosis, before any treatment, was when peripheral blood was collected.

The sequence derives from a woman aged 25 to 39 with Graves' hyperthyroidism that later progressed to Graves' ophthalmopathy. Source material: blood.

Here the CDR3 reads CASNMGHYNSPLHF. The CDR3, as DNA: TGTGCCAGCAACATGGGACATTATAATTCACCCCTCCACTTT. The J gene is TRBJ1-6, the V gene TRBV2, with D maybe TRBD1 (6 bases). V lost 7 bases and J 4 bases, leaving 11 bases between the germline ends. Germline V gene data show CDR1 as SNHLY and CDR2 as FYNNEI. This CDR3 is built from 14 residues.